Shown below are 24 T cell receptor beta chains from a single sample sequenced in a study of T cells in Graves' hyperthyroidism and ophthalmopathy. RNA transcripts provided the source from which TCR beta CDR3 regions were amplified. HTBI primers were the set used in a first-round RT-PCR of the TCR CDR3. One entry per CDR3 protein, called by TCRdb with MiXCR from the multiplex PCR reads. The data show under 750,000 distinct CDR3 sequences, with around 20% seen just once and 16% held by the top ten. Sequenced input: blood. All receptors come from a woman between 45 and 60 years old with Graves' hyperthyroidism that later progressed to Graves' ophthalmopathy.

V and J are TRBV5-1 and TRBJ2-2; 7 nucleotides align to TRBD1. V shed 0 bases, J shed 0 bases, and the junction held 11 bases outside the gene matches. Germline CDR1 is SGHRS and CDR2 is YFSETQ. This CDR3 spans 19 amino acids. The CDR3 DNA sequence: TGCGCCAGCAGCTTGGCGCGCGCCGAAGGGACAGCGAACACCGGGGAGCTGTTTTTT. Protein product: CASSLARAEGTANTGELFF.

Only one count was recorded for this clonotype. The V gene is TRBV10-3, the J gene TRBJ2-2; 12 bases are a match to TRBD1. The J segment lost 3 bases and the V segment lost 4 bases, leaving 18 bases of the junction unmatched. The CDR3 contains 21 residues. From germline, CDR1 is ENHRY and CDR2 SYGVKD. For the CDR3, the DNA is TGTGCCATCAGTGGATTATTCATGGGACAGGGGGCGAAGGTGGACACCGGGGAGCTGTTTTTT. Translating it yields CAISGLFMGQGAKVDTGELFF.

The sample holds many counts of this clonotype. The genes are TRBV7-3 and TRBJ2-3, with 12 bases fitting TRBD2. The CDR3 totals 16 residues. Germline CDR1 and CDR2: SGHTA and FQGTGA. Losses at the gene ends were 5 bases for V and 6 bases for J; bases not matched to a gene: 9. As DNA, the CDR3 is TGTGCCAGCAGCCTTCGGCTAGCGGGGGGGCGTGATACGCAGTATTTT. Translated, it gives CASSLRLAGGRDTQYF.

This clonotype was recorded at least ten times. The V and J genes are TRBV11-2 and TRBJ2-7; D might be TRBD2 (6 bases). The CDR3 is made up of 15 amino acids. Between the trimmed V and J ends, which lost 1 base and 0 bases, there was a span of 10 bases. CDR1 is SGHAT, CDR2 FQNNGV, per germline. The CDR3 here is CASSLVAGPSYEQYF. The CDR3 nucleotides are TGTGCCAGCAGCTTAGTCGCGGGACCCTCCTACGAGCAGTACTTC. Full variable domain (outside the CDR3, taken from reference TRBV11-2 and TRBJ2-7): EAGVAQSPRYKIIEKRQSVAFWCNPISGHATLYWYQQILGQGPKLLIQFQNNGVVDDSQLPKDRFSAERLKGVDSTLKIQPAKLEDSAVYLCASSLVAGPSYEQYFGPGTRLTVT.

The V call is TRBV18, the J call TRBJ1-4, with D maybe TRBD1 (5 bases). This CDR3 is built from 15 residues. In germline, CDR1 is KGHSH, CDR2 LQKENI. V was shortened by 4 bases and J by 3 bases, with 12 bases between the two germline ends. The CDR3 nucleotides read TGTGCCAGCTCACGGACGGGGGGTGCTAATGAAAAACTGTTTTTT. This gives the protein CASSRTGGANEKLFF.

This clonotype was seen ten or more times. This chain connects TRBV6-5 to TRBJ1-5; D may be TRBD1 (6 bases). Per the germline V gene, CDR1 is MNHEY and CDR2 is SVGAGI. This CDR3 is built from 13 residues. V shed 4 bases and J shed 7 bases, with 11 bases lying between them. The CDR3, as DNA: TGTGCCAGCAGTTCAGGGGTCGGACAGCCCCAGCATTTT. It yields the protein CASSSGVGQPQHF.

The V call is TRBV15, the J call TRBJ2-7; TRBD1 matches 10 bases. Per germline, CDR1 LNHNV and CDR2 YYDKDF (reference sequence). The CDR3 contains 15 residues. V shed 3 bases and J 2 bases; nucleotides not matched to a gene: 4. The DNA for the CDR3 is TGTGCCACCAGCAGCCGGGACAGGGGCACCTACGAGCAGTACTTC. Translating it yields CATSSRDRGTYEQYF.

V gene TRBV29-1 combines with J gene TRBJ1-1; D gene uncertain. The germline V gene encodes CDR1 SQVTM and CDR2 ANQGSEA. This CDR3 spans 12 amino acids. V gave up 0 bases and J gave up 9 bases, with 11 bases separating them. The CDR3 DNA follows: TGCAGCGTTGAAGATCTTCGAGGGAAAGCTTTCTTT. This translates into CSVEDLRGKAFF.

The J gene is TRBJ2-7, the V gene TRBV6-9; no clear D. The CDR3 loop spans 16 amino acids. The germline V gene encodes CDR1 MNHGY and CDR2 SVAAGI. Trimming shortened V by 3 bases and J by 4 bases, and 19 bases separated the two germline ends. CDR3 protein: CASSYHLGQLAYEQYF. CDR3 DNA: TGTGCCAGCAGTTACCACCTTGGCCAGCTGGCGTACGAGCAGTACTTC.

The V call is TRBV12-3 or TRBV12-4, the J call TRBJ2-5; 8 nucleotides match TRBD2. V was clipped by 3 bases and J by 2 bases; unmatched bases: 8. The CDR3 is 16 amino acids. CDR3 sequence: CASSFVRGTRQETQYF. The CDR3 bases are TGTGCCAGCAGTTTTGTCCGCGGGACTAGGCAAGAGACCCAGTACTTC.

The CDR3 sequence is CSAPIRGRAYEQYF. CDR3 DNA sequence: TGCAGTGCCCCCATTCGAGGCAGGGCGTACGAGCAGTACTTC. This chain uses TRBV20-1 with TRBJ2-7, with a tentative D call TRBD1 (5 bases). The germline V gene encodes CDR1 DFQATT and CDR2 SNEGSKA (reference sequence). The CDR3 covers 14 residues. The V end lost 6 bases, the J end lost 4 bases, and 19 bases lay between the germline ends.

At least ten counts were recorded for this clonotype. V gene TRBV20-1 combines with J gene TRBJ1-2; 7 positions match TRBD1. V trimming: 0 bases; J trimming: 5 bases; junction bases outside the gene matches: 9. This CDR3 has 15 residues. Germline CDR1 is DFQATT and CDR2 is SNEGSKA (reference sequence). The CDR3, as DNA: TGCAGTGCTAGAGACCCGGGACAGCTCTTGTATGGCTACACCTTC. It encodes CSARDPGQLLYGYTF.

This clonotype was detected a few times. This chain links TRBV7-2 with TRBJ2-5; D gene ambiguous. CDR1 is SGHTA, CDR2 FQGNSA, per germline. This CDR3 is 16 amino acids long. The V gene lost 5 bases and the J gene lost 1 base, with 17 bases spanning the gap. CDR3 nucleotide sequence: TGTGCCAGCAGCCCAACTATACAAGCCCGCCAAGAGACCCAGTACTTC. It yields the protein CASSPTIQARQETQYF.

The chain employs TRBV15 and TRBJ1-3, with a possible D match to TRBD1 (5 bases). This CDR3 spans 15 amino acids. Trimming stripped 0 bases from V and 2 bases from J, with 8 bases between. The germline V gene encodes CDR1 LNHNV and CDR2 YYDKDF (reference sequence). The CDR3 loop is CATSRDMGAGNTIYF. The CDR3 DNA follows: TGTGCCACCAGCAGAGATATGGGGGCTGGAAACACCATATATTTT.

J is TRBJ1-2 and V is TRBV14, with D unclear. With 0 bases removed from V and 8 bases from J, the gap between germline ends came to 10 bases. Germline V gene lookup returns CDR1 SGHDN and CDR2 FVKESK. The CDR3 runs to 13 residues. The CDR3 region is CASSQEITSGYTF. The CDR3 DNA is TGTGCCAGCAGCCAAGAGATCACCAGCGGCTACACCTTC.

This clonotype was detected only a few times. The chain links TRBV30 to TRBJ2-5; 8 bases are shared with TRBD2. The CDR3 contains 16 residues. CDR1 and CDR2 (germline): GTSNPN, SVGIG (reference sequence). Losses at the gene ends were 1 base for V and 3 bases for J; bases not matched to a gene: 10. In DNA form, the CDR3 reads TGTGCCTGGAGTGCTCCTTTCCGGGGGGGGGAAGAGACCCAGTACTTC. This translates into CAWSAPFRGGEETQYF.

This clonotype came up many times. The chain carries TRBV7-2 and TRBJ2-3; the D is unclear. V was pared by 2 bases and J by 2 bases, with 8 bases between. The germline CDR1 and CDR2 sequences are SGHTA and FQGNSA. CDR3 length: 14 amino acids. CDR3 in DNA: TGTGCCAGCAGCTTAAGGACCTACACAGATACGCAGTATTTT. Its protein product is CASSLRTYTDTQYF.

The chain is built from TRBV27 and TRBJ1-3; the match to TRBD1 covers 8 bases. The trim removed 4 bases at V and 7 bases at J, leaving 12 bases unmatched. The CDR3 runs 16 residues. Germline values: CDR1 MNHEY, CDR2 SMNVEV (reference sequence). CDR3 amino acids: CASSSLGQGLANTIYF. The CDR3 DNA reads TGTGCCAGCAGTTCCCTCGGACAGGGCTTGGCCAACACCATATATTTT.

This clonotype was observed a handful of times. The rearrangement joins TRBV5-1 to TRBJ2-3; 9 positions match TRBD2. V trimming: 2 bases; J trimming: 0 bases; junction bases outside the gene matches: 4. CDR3 length: 16 residues. Germline V CDR1 and CDR2: SGHRS, YFSETQ. The CDR3 sequence is CASSFSAGGSTDTQYF. CDR3 DNA sequence: TGCGCCAGCAGCTTTTCAGCGGGGGGTAGCACAGATACGCAGTATTTT. Full variable domain (remainder filled in from reference TRBV5-1 and TRBJ2-3): KAGVTQTPRYLIKTRGQQVTLSCSPISGHRSVSWYQQTPGQGLQFLFEYFSETQRNKGNFPGRFSGRQFSNSRSEMNVSTLELGDSALYLCASSFSAGGSTDTQYFGPGTRLTVL.

The sample holds many counts of this clonotype. This chain connects TRBV12-3 or TRBV12-4 to TRBJ1-5; 8 bases map to TRBD1. The CDR3 runs 14 residues. The V segment lost 5 bases and the J segment 0 bases; nucleotides outside the gene matches: 0. The CDR3 DNA reads as TGTGCCAGCAGTGGGACAGGTAGCAATCAGCCCCAGCATTTT. Translated: CASSGTGSNQPQHF.

The V gene is TRBV3-1, the J gene TRBJ1-6, with D perhaps matching TRBD1 (5 bases). The CDR3 has 14 amino acids. The germline gives CDR1 LGHDT, CDR2 YNNKEL (reference sequence). The germline V and J ends were trimmed by 2 bases and 6 bases, with 8 bases remaining between them. CDR3 DNA sequence: TGTGCCAGCAGCCAATTCAGGGTTAATTCACCCCTCCACTTT. This encodes CASSQFRVNSPLHF.

The CDR3 protein is CASRTDRQGATETQYF. CDR3 bases: TGTGCCAGCAGAACGGATCGACAGGGGGCAACGGAGACCCAGTACTTC. The chain is built from TRBV27 and TRBJ2-5, with TRBD1 matching over 10 bases. The CDR3 has 16 amino acids. In germline, CDR1 is MNHEY, CDR2 SMNVEV (reference sequence). Germline trimming cut 6 bases from V and 5 bases from J; bases unmatched to any gene: 12.

This clonotype showed up just a few times. This chain uses TRBV12-3 or TRBV12-4 with TRBJ2-7; 9 bases are a match to TRBD2. V was clipped by 3 bases and J by 4 bases; unmatched bases: 4. CDR3 size: 14 residues. CDR3 residues: CASSLGAGGYEQYF. The CDR3 nucleotides are TGTGCCAGCAGTTTGGGAGCGGGGGGATACGAGCAGTACTTC.

There are many counts of this clonotype. V and J are TRBV7-9 and TRBJ1-1, with unresolved D. Trimming shortened V by 2 bases and J by 5 bases, and 9 bases separated the two germline ends. Germline-derived CDR1 and CDR2 are SEHNR and FQNEAQ (reference sequence). The CDR3 length is 13 residues. The CDR3 coding sequence is TGTGCCAGCAGCTTATTAGGACGGACTGAAGCTTTCTTT. It encodes CASSLLGRTEAFF.